This T cell receptor beta chain was sequenced during a study of shared clonotypes between healthy human individuals. Broader study findings: Some clonotypes were shared by all four sorted-subset donors, while others were not shared. The non-shared ones had lower generation probabilities than the shared ones.

The V gene's germline CDR1 is SGDLS and CDR2 YYNGEE. With V trimmed by 2 bases and J by 7 bases, 6 bases remained unmatched. This CDR3 is built from 15 residues. TCRdb's copy holds only in-frame clones and misses some; the assay was immunoSEQ multiplex PCR. The sample carries 1,500,000 or so clones, less than 99% recorded once. A word on this clone: Its antigen remains unknown.

The sequenced material came from naive CD4+ T cells sorted from blood. The subset: CD45RA+ positively selected. The V and J genes are TRBV9 and TRBJ2-1; TRBD2 aligns across 10 bases. This sequence originates from a young man in good health. The CDR3 is CASSVSLAGVNEQFF. CDR3 nucleotide sequence: TGTGCCAGCAGCGTCTCGCTAGCGGGAGTTAATGAGCAGTTCTTC.